The 20 T cell receptor beta chains presented below share a single source sample, sequenced in a study of vaccination and CD4 T cells after COVID-19 (dated by TCRdb to 2021 to 2024). These TCRs are of unknown antigen specificity. Explained via the paper, the treatment or condition label denotes: approximately 11-day PBMC culture with coronavirus spike peptide pools or control peptides (ViraFEST assay). Library preparation employed PCR. Data came from an Illumina iSeq 100. At the Johns Hopkins FTIC core, DNA from the cultured CD4+ T cells underwent TCR sequencing with the Oncomine TCR Beta short-read assay. TCRdb's own reprocessing of the public reads used fastp at Q25 and MiXCR and kept productive beta chains. Each CDR3 protein gets just one entry, which takes the most common genes and DNA from the rows behind it. The sample profile shows about 16,000 distinct CDR3 sequences; about two fifths of them were found once. Less than 9.5% of the sample rests with the top ten.

This specimen was CD4+ T cells from blood, cultured in vitro, taken after SARS-CoV-2 vaccination. These TCRs come from a human donor who had recovered from COVID-19.

The rearrangement links TRBV20-1 to TRBJ2-4, with TRBD2 as a possible D gene (6 bases). The V gene lost 4 bases and the J gene lost 0 bases, with 13 bases spanning the gap. CDR1 and CDR2 (germline): DFQATT, SNEGSKA (reference sequence). The CDR3 is 15 amino acids. The chain's CDR3 is CSAMTPGLAKNIQYF. CDR3 nucleotides: TGCAGTGCTATGACACCGGGACTAGCCAAAAACATTCAGTACTTC.

This chain joins TRBV28 and TRBJ1-5, with 7 positions matching TRBD1. CDR3 length: 18 amino acids. The germline CDR1 and CDR2 sequences are MDHEN and SYDVKM. V shed 4 bases, J shed 0 bases, and the junction held 12 bases outside the gene matches. The CDR3 loop is CASSSHRDSRYSNQPQHF. CDR3 DNA: TGTGCCAGCAGTTCCCATAGGGACAGCCGTTATAGCAATCAGCCCCAGCATTTT.

The chain carries TRBV18 and TRBJ1-1; D is undetermined. CDR1 and CDR2 from the germline V gene are KGHSH and LQKENI. The V end lost 1 base, the J end lost 5 bases, and 5 bases lay between the germline ends. The CDR3 sequence is 12 residues long. The CDR3 here is CASSPQGTEAFF. As DNA, the CDR3 is TGTGCCAGCTCACCACAGGGTACTGAAGCTTTCTTT.

The rearrangement joins TRBV20-1 to TRBJ2-2, with D perhaps TRBD1 or TRBD2 (6 bases each). The CDR3 is 14 residues long. Germline V gene lookup returns CDR1 DFQATT and CDR2 SNEGSKA (reference sequence). V lost 6 bases and J lost 3, with 14 bases in between. This chain's CDR3 is CSAPKGGYTGELFF. CDR3 coding DNA: TGCAGTGCCCCCAAAGGGGGGTACACCGGGGAGCTGTTTTTT.

The rearrangement links TRBV2 to TRBJ2-1, with D perhaps TRBD1 (7 bases). The germline V and J ends were trimmed by 6 bases and 0 bases, with 9 bases remaining between them. CDR1 SNHLY and CDR2 FYNNEI come from the germline V gene. The CDR3 runs 14 residues. CDR3 loop: CASRQGGSYNEQFF. Written as DNA, the CDR3 is TGTGCCAGCAGGCAGGGGGGCTCCTACAATGAGCAGTTCTTC.

J is TRBJ2-7 and V is TRBV10-3; no definite D call. The V and J ends lost 0 bases and 2 bases respectively, with 11 bases between them. The CDR3 consists of 15 residues. From germline, CDR1 is ENHRY and CDR2 SYGVKD. The CDR3 sequence is CAISESVRSTYEQYF. The CDR3 nucleotides read TGTGCCATCAGTGAGTCGGTCAGGAGCACCTACGAGCAGTACTTC.

The chain joins TRBV20-1 to TRBJ2-1; D gene unclear. Trimming stripped 4 bases from V and 4 bases from J, with 5 bases between. CDR1 and CDR2 from the germline V gene are DFQATT and SNEGSKA (reference sequence). The CDR3 is 11 residues long. In nucleotides, the CDR3 is TGCAGTGCTAACGTGTACAATGAGCAGTTCTTC. This translates into CSANVYNEQFF.

The rearrangement joins TRBV27 to TRBJ2-3; 9 bases fit TRBD2. Germline CDR1 MNHEY, CDR2 SMNVEV (reference sequence). Losses at the gene ends were 5 bases for V and 2 bases for J; bases not matched to a gene: 14. The CDR3 extends over 18 amino acids. The CDR3 DNA reads TGTGCCAGCAGTCTAGGACTAGCGAGCCCCGCAACCACAGATACGCAGTATTTT. It encodes CASSLGLASPATTDTQYF.

The chain couples TRBV5-1 to TRBJ1-3; no clear D. V dropped 0 bases and J dropped 0 bases, with 10 bases sitting between them. CDR1 is SGHRS, CDR2 YFSETQ, per germline. The CDR3 has 16 amino acids. DNA of the CDR3: TGCGCCAGCAGCTTGGGTGGAACACGCTCTGGAAACACCATATATTTT. Protein product: CASSLGGTRSGNTIYF.

There are a few counts of this clonotype. The chain uses TRBV7-2 and TRBJ1-5; TRBD1 is a possible D gene (6 bases). CDR1 is SGHTA and CDR2 is FQGNSA in the germline V gene. This CDR3 is built from 20 residues. V lost 5 bases and J lost 0, with 26 bases in between. The CDR3 loop is CASSPRKAGTPPYSNQPQHF. The CDR3 DNA reads as TGTGCCAGCAGCCCAAGGAAAGCGGGGACACCCCCTTATAGCAATCAGCCCCAGCATTTT.

The chain employs TRBV4-3 and TRBJ2-1; 13 bases are a match to TRBD2. Germline CDR1 reads LGHNA; CDR2 reads YSLEER. CDR3 length: 14 residues. V was clipped by 4 bases and J by 9 bases; unmatched bases: 3. CDR3 nucleotide sequence: TGCGCCAGCAGCCCGGGACTAGCGGGACTTGAGCAGTTCTTC. Encoded protein: CASSPGLAGLEQFF.

This clonotype appeared a few times. The chain carries TRBV7-8 and TRBJ1-6, with TRBD1 as a possible D gene (5 bases). Trimming left V 4 bases short and J 5 bases short, with 21 bases between. CDR1 is SGHVS, CDR2 FQNEAQ, per germline. This CDR3 region has 18 residues. CDR3 sequence: CASSSREGFAFDNSPLHF. The CDR3 nucleotides read TGTGCCAGCAGCTCTAGGGAGGGGTTCGCATTTGATAATTCACCCCTCCACTTT.

The rearrangement links TRBV19 to TRBJ2-7; D may be TRBD2 (5 bases). CDR1 and CDR2 from the germline V gene are LNHDA and SQIVND (reference sequence). The ends were cut back, 6 bases at V and 3 bases at J, with 18 bases in the middle. CDR3 length equals 15 residues. As DNA, the CDR3 is TGTGCCAGTAGAGACCTAGCCGACGCCGTCTACGAGCAGTACTTC. Encoded protein: CASRDLADAVYEQYF.

In this sample, this clonotype turned up a few times. The chain carries TRBV6-1 and TRBJ1-2; TRBD1 matches 10 bases. This CDR3 region has 15 residues. Per the germline V gene, CDR1 is MNHNS and CDR2 is SASEGT. With 7 bases clipped from V and 8 bases from J, the junction kept 13 bases outside the gene matches. This CDR3 is CASTTREDRGRGYTF. The CDR3 bases are TGTGCCAGCACTACACGTGAGGACAGGGGGAGAGGCTACACCTTC.

This clonotype was observed a handful of times. This chain links TRBV7-6 with TRBJ2-1; 9 bases map to TRBD1. The CDR3 is made up of 19 amino acids. Germline V gene sequence: CDR1 SGHVS, CDR2 FNYEAQ. V trimming: 2 bases; J trimming: 2 bases; junction bases outside the gene matches: 13. CDR3: CASSLMADRGPRTYNEQFF. CDR3 bases: TGTGCCAGCAGCTTAATGGCGGACAGGGGCCCACGAACCTACAATGAGCAGTTCTTC.

This clonotype was counted between two and nine times. This chain connects TRBV19 to TRBJ2-1, with a weak D call TRBD2 (5 bases). CDR1 is LNHDA and CDR2 is SQIVND in the germline V gene (reference sequence). This CDR3 has 15 amino acids. Trimming removed 3 bases from V and 2 bases from J, with 11 bases in between. CDR3 sequence reads: CASSIAGRTYNEQFF. The CDR3 nucleotides are TGTGCCAGTAGTATTGCGGGCAGAACCTACAATGAGCAGTTCTTC. The full variable domain, with the rest looked up from reference TRBV19 and TRBJ2-1, is DGGITQSPKYLFRKEGQNVTLSCEQNLNHDAMYWYRQDPGQGLRLIYYSQIVNDFQKGDIAEGYSVSREKKESFPLTVTSAQKNPTAFYLCASSIAGRTYNEQFFGPGTRLTVL.

CDR3: CASSLLASYNEQFF. CDR3 bases: TGTGCCAGCAGCTTATTAGCCTCCTACAATGAGCAGTTCTTC. This sequence joins TRBV7-2 and TRBJ2-1; D remains ambiguous. The germline V and J ends were trimmed by 2 bases and 0 bases, with 5 bases remaining between them. The CDR3 covers 14 residues. Germline CDR1 and CDR2: SGHTA and FQGNSA. The entire variable domain, with the rest obtained from reference TRBV7-2 and TRBJ2-1, is as follows: GAGVSQSPSNKVTEKGKDVELRCDPISGHTALYWYRQSLGQGLEFLIYFQGNSAPDKSGLPSDRFSAERTGGSVSTLTIQRTQQEDSAVYLCASSLLASYNEQFFGPGTRLTVL.

This clonotype was observed a single time. V gene TRBV20-1 combines with J gene TRBJ2-7; the match to TRBD2 covers 8 bases. V lost 3 bases and J lost 3; bases outside the gene matches: 4. Germline CDR1 and CDR2: DFQATT and SNEGSKA (reference sequence). CDR3 length: 13 residues. As DNA, the CDR3 is TGCAGTGCTAGCGGGAGGGGTCTCTACGAGCAGTACTTC. It encodes CSASGRGLYEQYF.

By sample fraction, this clonotype is medium-sized. V gene TRBV6-5 combines with J gene TRBJ2-5, with 10 bases fitting TRBD2. The germline CDR1 and CDR2 sequences are MNHEY and SVGAGI. The CDR3 loop spans 17 amino acids. The V and J ends lost 0 bases and 5 bases, in that order; junction bases with no gene match: 9. In nucleotides, the CDR3 is TGTGCCAGCAGTTACTCAGCCAGCGGGAGGGCCGGGGAGACCCAGTACTTC. It is translated as CASSYSASGRAGETQYF.

CDR3 coding DNA: TGTGCCAGCACGGATCGGGAGACCCAGTACTTC. Protein sequence: CASTDRETQYF. V usage is TRBV6-1 and J usage is TRBJ2-5, with D hard to call. This CDR3 is built from 11 residues. Germline V gene sequence: CDR1 MNHNS, CDR2 SASEGT. The ends were cut back, 7 bases at V and 5 bases at J, with 8 bases in the middle.